The source of this T cell receptor beta chain is a study of blood T cell repertoires in COVID-19. About the research overall: COVID-19 samples collected from the United States, Italy and Spain covered acute and convalescent phases.

Sequenced by immunoSEQ multiplex PCR; TCRdb stores in-frame clones only, minus some. This sample has nearly 200,000 clones, with about 80% found just once. The CDR3 covers 20 residues. CDR1 is SGHRS, CDR2 YFSETQ, per germline. Unmatched junction bases numbered 18, after V lost 2 bases and J lost 5 bases. V and J are TRBV5-1 and TRBJ2-5, with TRBD2 identical over 13 bases. Material: peripheral blood. The receptor comes from a human donor with acute or convalescent COVID-19. The donor label of this sample is uncertain. The DNA of the CDR3 is TGCGCCAGCAGCTTTCAAGGACCGTTCCGGACTAGCGGGAGTAAGGAGACCCAGTACTTC. The encoded protein is CASSFQGPFRTSGSKETQYF.